The text below deals with one T cell receptor (beta chain). It lacks a known antigen. No base qualities exist here, and no much larger clone lies one base off it. This entry is derived from a study of post-analysis software for immune sequencing data (dated by TCRdb to about 2015). With regard to the full study: Relapsing-remitting, secondary progressive and progressive-relapsing multiple sclerosis were recorded as disease courses, and subtype annotation was lacking for some patients. The multiple sclerosis patient repertoires were compared with approximately 11 previously published healthy control repertoires from donors aged 6 to 25 years. A subset of samples was prepared in parallel using single-end sample barcoding, then pooled and co-amplified after Illumina adapter ligation.

To demonstrate the VDJtools post-analysis software, the study profiled TCR beta repertoires from the peripheral blood of 10 to 15 young patients with multiple sclerosis. Multiple sclerosis patients were children and adolescents aged about 6 to 15 years. CDR1 and CDR2, per the germline V gene, are KGHDR and SFDVKD. V was cut back by 5 bases and J by 6 bases, leaving a gap of 10 bases between them. The CDR3 goes from the cysteine to the phenylalanine over 13 residues. Left in the record is the CDR3 DNA by itself, 39 bases read in frame from the first base. Library preparation was by PCR. Sequencer: Illumina HiSeq 2500. To reduce PCR and sequencing biases, unique molecular identifiers were built into the TCR beta cDNA libraries. Every 1 to 10 million input T cells yielded approximately 500,000 cDNA molecules, meaning each molecule approximated one T cell. The patient libraries were prepared and sequenced using the same protocol as the earlier healthy control dataset. Samples belonging to the same batch were prepared together, multiplexed and sequenced on a shared HiSeq lane. On the study's bioinformatics: Raw barcoded reads were processed with MIGEC, and single-read molecular identifier groups were discarded before consensus assembly and CDR3 extraction. Clonotype tables were post-analysed with VDJtools, normalizing diversity by down-sampling all datasets to the smallest sample size. Repertoire overlap clustering matched CDR3 amino acid but not nucleotide sequences to correct batch-related cross-sample contamination. TCRdb took the public reads, trimmed them with fastp at Q25, ran MiXCR for clone calling and kept in-frame beta chains. Every CDR3 protein is listed once, alongside the most common genes and DNA of its rows. The V and J calls shown here were made by TCRdb, not taken from the authors' results. This sample comprises some 690,000 distinct CDR3 sequences, 55% to 60% of them detected only once. The ten largest clones represent 11% of the sample.

The paper's findings and limits, for the study overall: Significantly higher frequencies in patients than in controls were found for five or six TRBV segments, including TRBV5-6, TRBV5-1 and TRBV20-1. Significantly lower normalized Chao1 diversity was found in multiple sclerosis patients than in controls, suggesting substantial peripheral T-cell clonal expansion. Direct clustering with F measure revealed strong co-clustering of samples prepared in the same batch, which led to a batch-effect correction. The control group was slightly older than the multiple sclerosis patient group.

Sequences were obtained from blood. The chain couples TRBV24-1 to TRBJ2-1; TRBD1 is possibly the D segment (6 matching bases). This TCR was sampled from a girl aged 2-10 years with multiple sclerosis. The nucleotides read TGTGCCACCAGTGGTTTACAGGGCAATGAGCAGTTCTTC. Translated, this gives CATSGLQGNEQFF.